One and the same sample provided the 27 T cell receptor beta chains below, sequenced in a study of radiotherapy plus CTLA-4 blockade in lung cancer. Only in-frame clones appear in the TCRdb table, and some are missing; sequencing was by immunoSEQ multiplex PCR. The profile covers tens of thousands of clones, with 60% to 80% appearing a single time and 2.9% taken by the ten largest. Sample: peripheral blood, taken from a patient treated with radiotherapy plus ipilimumab. Receptor source: a human donor with non-small cell lung cancer who had a complete response to radiotherapy plus ipilimumab.

This chain uses TRBV11-2 with TRBJ2-7; TRBD2 matches at 10 bases. Germline trimming cut 5 bases from V and 2 bases from J; bases unmatched to any gene: 3. Germline CDR1 SGHAT, CDR2 FQNNGV. The CDR3 spans 14 residues. The CDR3 nucleotides read TGTGCCAGCAGCCCGGGACTAGCGACCTACGAGCAGTACTTC. It yields the protein CASSPGLATYEQYF. The whole variable domain, remainder taken from reference TRBV11-2 and TRBJ2-7, is EAGVAQSPRYKIIEKRQSVAFWCNPISGHATLYWYQQILGQGPKLLIQFQNNGVVDDSQLPKDRFSAERLKGVDSTLKIQPAKLEDSAVYLCASSPGLATYEQYFGPGTRLTVT.

This clone occurred a few times. This chain links TRBV7-9 with TRBJ2-4; D may be TRBD1 (5 bases). Germline V gives CDR1 SEHNR, CDR2 FQNEAQ (reference sequence). V was trimmed by 1 base and J by 1 base, leaving 11 bases between them. This CDR3 region has 16 residues. The CDR3 region is CASSLEGRAAKNIQYF. CDR3 sequence (DNA): TGTGCCAGCAGCTTAGAGGGCAGGGCGGCCAAAAACATTCAGTACTTC.

The V and J genes are TRBV18 and TRBJ1-4; D is perhaps TRBD1 (5 bases). V lost 4 bases, J lost 8 bases, and 11 bases lay in between. Germline V lookup: CDR1 KGHSH, CDR2 LQKENI. This CDR3 is built from 13 residues. CDR3 sequence (DNA): TGTGCCAGCTCACGGCGGGGCGACGAAAAACTGTTTTTT. It encodes CASSRRGDEKLFF.

The rearrangement joins TRBV7-9 to TRBJ2-1; D is perhaps TRBD2 (6 bases). Per the germline V gene, CDR1 is SEHNR and CDR2 is FQNEAQ (reference sequence). V lost 2 bases to trimming and J lost 4 bases, with 18 bases between them. The CDR3 length is 17 residues. The CDR3 bases are TGTGCCAGCAGCTTACCCCTCGGGAGCGTCGGTTACAATGAGCAGTTCTTC. It translates to CASSLPLGSVGYNEQFF. The complete variable domain, with remaining parts taken from reference TRBV7-9 and TRBJ2-1, reads DTGVSQNPRHKITKRGQNVTFRCDPISEHNRLYWYRQTLGQGPEFLTYFQNEAQLEKSRLLSDRFSAERPKGSFSTLEIQRTEQGDSAMYLCASSLPLGSVGYNEQFFGPGTRLTVL.

This chain joins TRBV18 and TRBJ2-5; TRBD2 matches 11 bases. V lost 5 bases and J lost 2; bases outside the gene matches: 7. The CDR3 has 16 amino acids. CDR1 KGHSH and CDR2 LQKENI come from the germline V gene. CDR3 in amino acids: CASSTRLAGLQETQYF. The CDR3 bases are TGTGCCAGCTCAACACGACTAGCGGGGTTACAAGAGACCCAGTACTTC.

CDR3 amino acids: CASSRRRGQGMIDEQFF. CDR3 in DNA: TGCGCCAGCAGCCGCAGACGAGGACAGGGGATGATTGATGAGCAGTTCTTC. The V and J genes are TRBV10-1 and TRBJ2-1; 9 bases are a match to TRBD1. CDR3 size: 17 residues. V shed 6 bases and J 8 bases; nucleotides not matched to a gene: 17. CDR1 is WNHNN and CDR2 is SYGVQD in the germline V gene (reference sequence).

This clone has just a few counts. The rearrangement joins TRBV11-2 to TRBJ1-2; D remains unclear. The CDR3 length is 13 residues. CDR1 and CDR2 (germline): SGHAT, FQNNGV. V shed 1 base and J shed 8 bases, with 11 bases lying between them. This chain's CDR3 is CASSLGAVFGYTF. The CDR3 DNA sequence: TGTGCCAGCAGCTTAGGGGCAGTATTCGGCTACACCTTC.

The rearrangement uses TRBV18 and TRBJ1-1, with a tentative D call TRBD1 (5 bases). The ends were cut back, 4 bases at V and 1 base at J, with 16 bases in the middle. Germline V gene lookup returns CDR1 KGHSH and CDR2 LQKENI. This CDR3 comprises 16 residues. This chain's CDR3 is CASSQPRRQTNTEAFF. CDR3 DNA: TGTGCCAGCTCACAACCAAGGAGACAGACGAACACTGAAGCTTTCTTT.

In this sample, this clone turned up a few times. The rearrangement uses TRBV15 and TRBJ2-4; 7 nucleotides match TRBD2. Per the germline V gene, CDR1 is LNHNV and CDR2 is YYDKDF (reference sequence). The trim removed 0 bases at V and 1 base at J, leaving 3 bases unmatched. The CDR3 covers 16 residues. CDR3: CATSRDGGGAKNIQYF. CDR3 in DNA: TGTGCCACCAGCAGAGATGGGGGAGGGGCCAAAAACATTCAGTACTTC.

V gene TRBV15 combines with J gene TRBJ1-4; D is perhaps TRBD1 (5 bases). Per the germline V gene, CDR1 is LNHNV and CDR2 is YYDKDF (reference sequence). V was shortened by 5 bases and J by 7 bases, with 14 bases between the two germline ends. The CDR3 extends over 14 amino acids. Here the CDR3 DNA reads TGTGCCACCAGCCACGGGGGACTAGGTGAAAAACTGTTTTTT. Encoded protein: CATSHGGLGEKLFF.

The chain recombines TRBV6-6 with TRBJ1-5; 7 positions match TRBD1. The CDR3 length is 16 residues. The V gene end was trimmed by 8 bases and the J gene end by 3 bases; junction bases not matched to a gene: 13. Germline CDR1 is MNHNY and CDR2 is SVGAGI (reference sequence). CDR3 in amino acids: CASSNGDSRSNQPQHF. Written as DNA, the CDR3 is TGTGCCAGCTCCAACGGGGACAGCAGGTCCAATCAGCCCCAGCATTTT.

This clone was picked up one time. The V call is TRBV19, the J call TRBJ2-7, with D perhaps TRBD2 (6 bases). V was pared by 6 bases and J by 2 bases, with 8 bases between. The germline gives CDR1 LNHDA, CDR2 SQIVND (reference sequence). There are 12 residues in the CDR3. The CDR3 protein is CASSAGTYEQYF. For the CDR3, the DNA is TGTGCCAGTAGCGCGGGGACCTACGAGCAGTACTTC.

A few counts support this clone. The CDR3 DNA reads TGTGCCAGTAGCCCTGGGACTAGGGGAACCAATGAGCAGTTCTTC. Amino acid sequence: CASSPGTRGTNEQFF. The chain employs TRBV19 and TRBJ2-1, with 8 nucleotides matching TRBD2. Germline V gives CDR1 LNHDA, CDR2 SQIVND (reference sequence). The V gene end was trimmed by 6 bases and the J gene end by 6 bases; junction bases not matched to a gene: 10. CDR3 length: 15 amino acids.

The genes are TRBV30 and TRBJ1-5; 9 bases match TRBD1. The germline V gene has CDR1 GTSNPN and CDR2 SVGIG (reference sequence). V dropped 2 bases and J dropped 7; count of bases not matched to a gene: 3. This CDR3 has 13 amino acids. CDR3 coding DNA: TGTGCCTGGAGTTTACAGGGGGCCCAGCCCCAGCATTTT. Protein sequence: CAWSLQGAQPQHF.

This clone was counted a few times. V and J are TRBV7-6 and TRBJ2-7, with 8 bases identical to TRBD1. V dropped 5 bases and J dropped 0; count of bases not matched to a gene: 6. The CDR3 has 15 residues. From germline, CDR1 is SGHVS and CDR2 FNYEAQ. CDR3 loop: CASSQGQDLSYEQYF. The CDR3 coding sequence is TGTGCCAGCAGCCAGGGACAGGACCTCTCCTACGAGCAGTACTTC. Looking up the rest from reference TRBV7-6 and TRBJ2-7 gives the full variable domain: GAGVSQSPRYKVTKRGQDVALRCDPISGHVSLYWYRQALGQGPEFLTYFNYEAQQDKSGLPNDRFSAERPEGSISTLTIQRTEQRDSAMYRCASSQGQDLSYEQYFGPGTRLTVT.

The chain is built from TRBV28 and TRBJ1-2; D is possibly TRBD1 (5 bases). Trimming pared 3 bases from V and 3 bases from J, leaving 8 bases between. The CDR3 sequence is 13 residues long. Germline assignment: CDR1 MDHEN and CDR2 SYDVKM. The CDR3 region has the DNA TGTGCCAGCAGTTTTTCAGGGTACTATGGCTACACCTTC. Translated, it gives CASSFSGYYGYTF.

The rearrangement links TRBV30 to TRBJ2-3, with 7 positions matching TRBD2. From germline, CDR1 is GTSNPN and CDR2 SVGIG (reference sequence). V gave up 1 base and J gave up 0 bases; unmatched junction bases: 13. CDR3 size: 18 residues. CDR3 DNA: TGTGCCTGGAGTGGTCTAGCGGTGAGATCCTCTAGCACAGATACGCAGTATTTT. Encoded protein: CAWSGLAVRSSSTDTQYF. The variable domain in full, with the rest retrieved from reference TRBV30 and TRBJ2-3, is SQTIHQWPATLVQPVGSPLSLECTVEGTSNPNLYWYRQAAGRGLQLLFYSVGIGQISSEVPQNLSASRPQDRQFILSSKKLLLSDSGFYLCAWSGLAVRSSSTDTQYFGPGTRLTVL.

The J gene is TRBJ2-7, the V gene TRBV30, with TRBD1 matching 10 bases. V dropped 4 bases and J dropped 1; count of bases not matched to a gene: 7. The V gene's germline CDR1 is GTSNPN and CDR2 SVGIG (reference sequence). This CDR3 region has 15 residues. The DNA for the CDR3 is TGTGCCTGGAAGGCTTGGGGACAGGGGTCCTACGAGCAGTACTTC. As protein: CAWKAWGQGSYEQYF. The full variable domain, with the rest looked up from reference TRBV30 and TRBJ2-7, is SQTIHQWPATLVQPVGSPLSLECTVEGTSNPNLYWYRQAAGRGLQLLFYSVGIGQISSEVPQNLSASRPQDRQFILSSKKLLLSDSGFYLCAWKAWGQGSYEQYFGPGTRLTVT.

The V call is TRBV9, the J call TRBJ2-7; D is possibly TRBD1 (6 bases). V lost 0 bases and J 2 bases, leaving 9 bases between the germline ends. The CDR3 spans 14 residues. CDR1 SGDLS and CDR2 YYNGEE come from the germline V gene. CDR3 bases: TGTGCCAGCAGCGTAGGGGGGCCCACCTACGAGCAGTACTTC. Residues: CASSVGGPTYEQYF.

This clone was recorded only once. The chain links TRBV6-6 to TRBJ2-7, with 7 bases matching TRBD2. V was clipped by 8 bases and J by 3 bases; unmatched bases: 13. This CDR3 region has 15 residues. Germline V CDR1 and CDR2: MNHNY, SVGAGI (reference sequence). The CDR3 is CASLMSLGGDYEQYF. Here the CDR3 DNA reads TGTGCCAGCCTTATGTCGCTGGGGGGGGACTACGAGCAGTACTTC.

V is TRBV7-2 and J is TRBJ1-2; 8 bases line up with TRBD1. J gave up 4 bases and V 5 bases, and 12 bases lay outside the gene matches. The CDR3 runs 16 residues. Germline CDR1 is SGHTA and CDR2 is FQGNSA. The CDR3: CASSRRGSGGVYGYTF. CDR3 sequence (DNA): TGTGCCAGCAGCCGTAGGGGGTCAGGGGGCGTCTATGGCTACACCTTC.

V usage is TRBV20-1 and J usage is TRBJ1-2, with D hard to call. Germline V gives CDR1 DFQATT, CDR2 SNEGSKA (reference sequence). This CDR3 has 11 residues. The CDR3 nucleotides read TGCACCACTTACGCTAACTATGGCTACACCTTC. It yields the protein CTTYANYGYTF.

The rearrangement uses TRBV7-2 and TRBJ1-2; a weak D match, TRBD1 (6 bases). Germline lookup yields CDR1 SGHTA and CDR2 FQGNSA. The CDR3 covers 14 residues. V lost 5 bases and J lost 2, with 12 bases in between. The CDR3 DNA sequence: TGTGCCAGCAGCCCCCAACAGGGAAACTATGGCTACACCTTC. Its protein product is CASSPQQGNYGYTF.

V is TRBV6-6 and J is TRBJ2-7; possible D gene TRBD2, 7 bases. This CDR3 contains 14 residues. The germline CDR1 and CDR2 sequences are MNHNY and SVGAGI (reference sequence). V was shortened by 8 bases and J by 0 bases, with 14 bases between the two germline ends. The CDR3 DNA sequence: TGTGCCAGCCTGGGGGGCGGGAGCTCCTACGAGCAGTACTTC. It yields the protein CASLGGGSSYEQYF.

The J gene is TRBJ2-7, the V gene TRBV7-9, with TRBD2 as a possible D gene (6 bases). Trimming pared 1 base from V and 6 bases from J, leaving 13 bases between. The CDR3 has 14 amino acids. Germline V gene data show CDR1 as SEHNR and CDR2 as FQNEAQ (reference sequence). CDR3 amino acids: CASSLEIGGTEQYF. The CDR3 DNA reads TGTGCCAGCAGCTTAGAGATCGGCGGGACCGAGCAGTACTTC.

This chain uses TRBV5-4 with TRBJ2-7; TRBD2 is a possible D gene (6 bases). Per germline, CDR1 SGHNT and CDR2 YYREEE (reference sequence). The V end was cut by 1 base, the J end by 5 bases, with 10 bases between. CDR3 length: 13 residues. The CDR3 loop is CASSLPAGNEQYF. In DNA, the CDR3 is TGTGCCAGCAGCTTGCCGGCGGGGAACGAGCAGTACTTC.

The chain uses TRBV19 and TRBJ2-7; TRBD1 matches 7 bases. The CDR3 consists of 12 residues. V lost 4 bases and J lost 3; bases outside the gene matches: 0. Germline assignment: CDR1 LNHDA and CDR2 SQIVND (reference sequence). CDR3 sequence reads: CASSTGGYEQYF. The CDR3 coding sequence is TGTGCCAGTAGTACAGGGGGCTACGAGCAGTACTTC.